What follows are 7 T cell receptor beta chains derived from one specimen sequenced in a study of T cells in women clearing cervical HPV infection. Profiled with immunoSEQ multiplex PCR; TCRdb holds only in-frame clones, not every one. This sample's clone table lists approximately 26,000 clones. Sequenced sample: blood buffy coat. These receptors came from a woman between 18 and 70 years old with a cervical HPV16 infection that either progressed to CIN3+ or cleared (not recorded which).

With respect to this clone: The read stops 3 residues short of the end of the CDR3; the missing end is completed from the germline J gene. J is TRBJ2-2 and V is TRBV7-2; perhaps TRBD2 as D (6 bases). V shed 5 bases and J shed 7 bases, with 14 bases lying between them. Germline V gives CDR1 SGHTA, CDR2 FQGNSA. The CDR3 runs 14 residues. The CDR3 DNA, read in part, is TGTGCCAGCAGCCCGGGACTTCCTGGCGGGGAG. Translating gives CASSPGLPGGE. The CDR3 in full is CASSPGLPGGELFF. The variable domain in full, with the rest retrieved from reference TRBV7-2 and TRBJ2-2, is GAGVSQSPSNKVTEKGKDVELRCDPISGHTALYWYRQSLGQGLEFLIYFQGNSAPDKSGLPSDRFSAERTGGSVSTLTIQRTQQEDSAVYLCASSPGLPGGELFFGEGSRLTVL.

On this clone: The read gets to within 3 residues of the CDR3 end, and the germline J gene fills in the rest. The J gene is TRBJ1-1, the V gene TRBV29-1; a weak D match, TRBD1 (6 bases). The ends were cut back, 4 bases at V and 0 bases at J, with 12 bases in the middle. Germline V gene sequence: CDR1 SQVTM, CDR2 ANQGSEA. There are 14 residues in the CDR3. The CDR3 DNA, read in part, is TGCAGCGTTGCGGGGGGCCCCATGAACACTGAA. Protein product: CSVAGGPMNTE. The entire CDR3 reads CSVAGGPMNTEAFF. The whole variable domain, remainder taken from reference TRBV29-1 and TRBJ1-1, is SAVISQKPSRDICQRGTSLTIQCQVDSQVTMMFWYRQQPGQSLTLIATANQGSEATYESGFVIDKFPISRPNLTFSTLTVSNMSPEDSSIYLCSVAGGPMNTEAFFGQGTRLTVV.

Note on this clone: The read halts 3 residues ahead of the CDR3 end, with the missing end drawn from the germline J gene. This sequence joins TRBV10-1 and TRBJ2-2, with 8 bases that match TRBD2. Germline V CDR1 and CDR2: WNHNN, SYGVQD (reference sequence). J gave up 1 base and V 7 bases, and 2 bases lay outside the gene matches. The CDR3 sequence is 14 residues long. CDR3 DNA, as far as it was read: TGCGCCAGCAATAGCGGGAAGAACACCGGGGAG. It yields the protein CASNSGKNTGE. The complete CDR3 sequence is CASNSGKNTGELFF.

With respect to this clone: Sequencing ends 3 residues short of the CDR3 end; the germline J gene provides the rest. The chain is built from TRBV18 and TRBJ2-5, with 8 bases fitting TRBD1. Germline CDR1 is KGHSH and CDR2 is LQKENI. This CDR3 spans 13 amino acids. J lost 5 bases, V lost 6 bases, and 5 bases had no gene match. The sequenced CDR3 bases are TGTGCCAGCTCTCCGGACAGGGAGGAGACC. This codes for CASSPDREET. The entire CDR3 sequence reads CASSPDREETQYF.

The covered CDR3 bases are TGTGCCAGCAGCGGCAAGACAGGGGCGACCTACGAG. This codes for CASSGKTGATYE. The full CDR3 protein reads CASSGKTGATYEQYF. This chain joins TRBV7-6 and TRBJ2-7; the match to TRBD1 covers 8 bases. The read terminates 3 residues ahead of where the CDR3 ends, so the germline J gene completes it. The junction had 8 bases not matched to a gene; V was cut back by 5 bases and J by 2 bases. CDR1 and CDR2 (germline): SGHVS, FNYEAQ. The CDR3 has 15 amino acids.

In the case of this clone: Read coverage stops 3 residues before the CDR3 terminus; the germline J gene supplies the remainder. This rearrangement joins TRBV5-1 to TRBJ1-4; weak D call: TRBD1 (5 bases). Per the germline V gene, CDR1 is SGHRS and CDR2 is YFSETQ. V was cut by 0 bases and J by 10 bases, with 16 bases left in between. This CDR3 has 15 residues. The CDR3 bases that were read are TGCGCCAGCAGCTTGGCGGGAGAACCGGGGGGAAAA. This encodes CASSLAGEPGGK. The CDR3 as a whole reads CASSLAGEPGGKLFF.

The CDR3 spells CASSLTGTGDEKLFF. Partial CDR3 DNA: TGTGCCAGCAGCTTGACCGGGACAGGGGATGAAAAA. This chain joins TRBV5-6 and TRBJ1-4, with 10 bases fitting TRBD1. The read is 3 residues too short to cover the CDR3 end, so that end is filled in from the germline J gene. The CDR3 loop spans 15 amino acids. CDR1 is SGHDT, CDR2 YYEEEE, per germline. V gave up 1 base and J gave up 6 bases; unmatched junction bases: 3.